A single sample gave rise to the 5 T cell receptor beta chains below, sequenced in a study of immune cell composition in non-small cell lung cancer listed by TCRdb under 2017. Libraries were built with the immunoSEQ multiplex PCR assay. TCRdb took this table from immuneACCESS and kept in-frame rearrangements with V and J called. Such tables lack part of the clones; where checked against another copy, unresolved V genes explain under half of the gap, and the rest is unexplained. This sample lists several thousand clones; roughly 80% were detected once. Approximately 6% of the sample rests with the top ten. Normal lung samples came from the same patient and consisted of non-adjacent lung tissue collected as far from the tumour as possible, at a distance of at least 3 cm. What was sequenced was non-adjacent lung tissue. The receptors originated from a human donor with non-small cell lung cancer.

This clone was detected a few times. J is TRBJ2-2 and V is TRBV4-1, with D possibly being TRBD2 (5 bases). CDR1 is MGHRA, CDR2 YSYEKL, per germline. CDR3 length equals 14 residues. V dropped 1 base and J dropped 4 bases, with 7 bases sitting between them. CDR3 sequence reads: CASSQVRATGELFF. The CDR3 DNA sequence: TGCGCCAGCAGCCAAGTGAGGGCCACCGGGGAGCTGTTTTTT.

The gene calls are TRBV28 and TRBJ2-7; 14 bases align to TRBD2. This CDR3 has 18 residues. Germline-derived CDR1 and CDR2 are MDHEN and SYDVKM. J lost 0 bases, V lost 5 bases, and 9 bases had no gene match. CDR3 sequence: CASSRPGLAGELSYEQYF. The DNA for the CDR3 is TGTGCCAGCAGTAGACCGGGACTAGCGGGGGAACTCTCCTACGAGCAGTACTTC. The variable domain in full, with the rest retrieved from reference TRBV28 and TRBJ2-7, is DVKVTQSSRYLVKRTGEKVFLECVQDMDHENMFWYRQDPGLGLRLIYFSYDVKMKEKGDIPEGYSVSREKKERFSLILESASTNQTSMYLCASSRPGLAGELSYEQYFGPGTRLTVT.

The J gene is TRBJ1-1, the V gene TRBV6-5; D not resolved. Germline loops: CDR1 MNHEY, CDR2 SVGAGI. This CDR3 has 13 residues. Trimming cost V 6 bases and J 1 base, with 9 bases left between them. CDR3 sequence reads: CASSREGNTEAFF. In DNA form, the CDR3 reads TGTGCCAGCAGCCGCGAGGGGAACACTGAAGCTTTCTTT.

The rearrangement links TRBV9 to TRBJ2-5; 7 nucleotides line up with TRBD1. The CDR3 is 15 amino acids. J lost 1 base, V lost 3 bases, and 6 bases had no gene match. CDR1 SGDLS and CDR2 YYNGEE come from the germline V gene. The CDR3 bases are TGTGCCAGCAGCGACAGGGGTTATGGCCAAGAGACCCAGTACTTC. Its protein product is CASSDRGYGQETQYF.

The chain combines TRBV30 with TRBJ1-5, with 9 bases that match TRBD1. Germline CDR1 is GTSNPN and CDR2 is SVGIG (reference sequence). Trimming removed 2 bases from V and 6 bases from J; junction bases left unmatched: 23. The length of the CDR3 is 20 residues. The CDR3 region has the DNA TGTGCCTGGAGTTTACGACATGTCCTCTTCCGGGACAGGGTTCCTCAGCCCCAGCATTTT. The encoded protein is CAWSLRHVLFRDRVPQPQHF.